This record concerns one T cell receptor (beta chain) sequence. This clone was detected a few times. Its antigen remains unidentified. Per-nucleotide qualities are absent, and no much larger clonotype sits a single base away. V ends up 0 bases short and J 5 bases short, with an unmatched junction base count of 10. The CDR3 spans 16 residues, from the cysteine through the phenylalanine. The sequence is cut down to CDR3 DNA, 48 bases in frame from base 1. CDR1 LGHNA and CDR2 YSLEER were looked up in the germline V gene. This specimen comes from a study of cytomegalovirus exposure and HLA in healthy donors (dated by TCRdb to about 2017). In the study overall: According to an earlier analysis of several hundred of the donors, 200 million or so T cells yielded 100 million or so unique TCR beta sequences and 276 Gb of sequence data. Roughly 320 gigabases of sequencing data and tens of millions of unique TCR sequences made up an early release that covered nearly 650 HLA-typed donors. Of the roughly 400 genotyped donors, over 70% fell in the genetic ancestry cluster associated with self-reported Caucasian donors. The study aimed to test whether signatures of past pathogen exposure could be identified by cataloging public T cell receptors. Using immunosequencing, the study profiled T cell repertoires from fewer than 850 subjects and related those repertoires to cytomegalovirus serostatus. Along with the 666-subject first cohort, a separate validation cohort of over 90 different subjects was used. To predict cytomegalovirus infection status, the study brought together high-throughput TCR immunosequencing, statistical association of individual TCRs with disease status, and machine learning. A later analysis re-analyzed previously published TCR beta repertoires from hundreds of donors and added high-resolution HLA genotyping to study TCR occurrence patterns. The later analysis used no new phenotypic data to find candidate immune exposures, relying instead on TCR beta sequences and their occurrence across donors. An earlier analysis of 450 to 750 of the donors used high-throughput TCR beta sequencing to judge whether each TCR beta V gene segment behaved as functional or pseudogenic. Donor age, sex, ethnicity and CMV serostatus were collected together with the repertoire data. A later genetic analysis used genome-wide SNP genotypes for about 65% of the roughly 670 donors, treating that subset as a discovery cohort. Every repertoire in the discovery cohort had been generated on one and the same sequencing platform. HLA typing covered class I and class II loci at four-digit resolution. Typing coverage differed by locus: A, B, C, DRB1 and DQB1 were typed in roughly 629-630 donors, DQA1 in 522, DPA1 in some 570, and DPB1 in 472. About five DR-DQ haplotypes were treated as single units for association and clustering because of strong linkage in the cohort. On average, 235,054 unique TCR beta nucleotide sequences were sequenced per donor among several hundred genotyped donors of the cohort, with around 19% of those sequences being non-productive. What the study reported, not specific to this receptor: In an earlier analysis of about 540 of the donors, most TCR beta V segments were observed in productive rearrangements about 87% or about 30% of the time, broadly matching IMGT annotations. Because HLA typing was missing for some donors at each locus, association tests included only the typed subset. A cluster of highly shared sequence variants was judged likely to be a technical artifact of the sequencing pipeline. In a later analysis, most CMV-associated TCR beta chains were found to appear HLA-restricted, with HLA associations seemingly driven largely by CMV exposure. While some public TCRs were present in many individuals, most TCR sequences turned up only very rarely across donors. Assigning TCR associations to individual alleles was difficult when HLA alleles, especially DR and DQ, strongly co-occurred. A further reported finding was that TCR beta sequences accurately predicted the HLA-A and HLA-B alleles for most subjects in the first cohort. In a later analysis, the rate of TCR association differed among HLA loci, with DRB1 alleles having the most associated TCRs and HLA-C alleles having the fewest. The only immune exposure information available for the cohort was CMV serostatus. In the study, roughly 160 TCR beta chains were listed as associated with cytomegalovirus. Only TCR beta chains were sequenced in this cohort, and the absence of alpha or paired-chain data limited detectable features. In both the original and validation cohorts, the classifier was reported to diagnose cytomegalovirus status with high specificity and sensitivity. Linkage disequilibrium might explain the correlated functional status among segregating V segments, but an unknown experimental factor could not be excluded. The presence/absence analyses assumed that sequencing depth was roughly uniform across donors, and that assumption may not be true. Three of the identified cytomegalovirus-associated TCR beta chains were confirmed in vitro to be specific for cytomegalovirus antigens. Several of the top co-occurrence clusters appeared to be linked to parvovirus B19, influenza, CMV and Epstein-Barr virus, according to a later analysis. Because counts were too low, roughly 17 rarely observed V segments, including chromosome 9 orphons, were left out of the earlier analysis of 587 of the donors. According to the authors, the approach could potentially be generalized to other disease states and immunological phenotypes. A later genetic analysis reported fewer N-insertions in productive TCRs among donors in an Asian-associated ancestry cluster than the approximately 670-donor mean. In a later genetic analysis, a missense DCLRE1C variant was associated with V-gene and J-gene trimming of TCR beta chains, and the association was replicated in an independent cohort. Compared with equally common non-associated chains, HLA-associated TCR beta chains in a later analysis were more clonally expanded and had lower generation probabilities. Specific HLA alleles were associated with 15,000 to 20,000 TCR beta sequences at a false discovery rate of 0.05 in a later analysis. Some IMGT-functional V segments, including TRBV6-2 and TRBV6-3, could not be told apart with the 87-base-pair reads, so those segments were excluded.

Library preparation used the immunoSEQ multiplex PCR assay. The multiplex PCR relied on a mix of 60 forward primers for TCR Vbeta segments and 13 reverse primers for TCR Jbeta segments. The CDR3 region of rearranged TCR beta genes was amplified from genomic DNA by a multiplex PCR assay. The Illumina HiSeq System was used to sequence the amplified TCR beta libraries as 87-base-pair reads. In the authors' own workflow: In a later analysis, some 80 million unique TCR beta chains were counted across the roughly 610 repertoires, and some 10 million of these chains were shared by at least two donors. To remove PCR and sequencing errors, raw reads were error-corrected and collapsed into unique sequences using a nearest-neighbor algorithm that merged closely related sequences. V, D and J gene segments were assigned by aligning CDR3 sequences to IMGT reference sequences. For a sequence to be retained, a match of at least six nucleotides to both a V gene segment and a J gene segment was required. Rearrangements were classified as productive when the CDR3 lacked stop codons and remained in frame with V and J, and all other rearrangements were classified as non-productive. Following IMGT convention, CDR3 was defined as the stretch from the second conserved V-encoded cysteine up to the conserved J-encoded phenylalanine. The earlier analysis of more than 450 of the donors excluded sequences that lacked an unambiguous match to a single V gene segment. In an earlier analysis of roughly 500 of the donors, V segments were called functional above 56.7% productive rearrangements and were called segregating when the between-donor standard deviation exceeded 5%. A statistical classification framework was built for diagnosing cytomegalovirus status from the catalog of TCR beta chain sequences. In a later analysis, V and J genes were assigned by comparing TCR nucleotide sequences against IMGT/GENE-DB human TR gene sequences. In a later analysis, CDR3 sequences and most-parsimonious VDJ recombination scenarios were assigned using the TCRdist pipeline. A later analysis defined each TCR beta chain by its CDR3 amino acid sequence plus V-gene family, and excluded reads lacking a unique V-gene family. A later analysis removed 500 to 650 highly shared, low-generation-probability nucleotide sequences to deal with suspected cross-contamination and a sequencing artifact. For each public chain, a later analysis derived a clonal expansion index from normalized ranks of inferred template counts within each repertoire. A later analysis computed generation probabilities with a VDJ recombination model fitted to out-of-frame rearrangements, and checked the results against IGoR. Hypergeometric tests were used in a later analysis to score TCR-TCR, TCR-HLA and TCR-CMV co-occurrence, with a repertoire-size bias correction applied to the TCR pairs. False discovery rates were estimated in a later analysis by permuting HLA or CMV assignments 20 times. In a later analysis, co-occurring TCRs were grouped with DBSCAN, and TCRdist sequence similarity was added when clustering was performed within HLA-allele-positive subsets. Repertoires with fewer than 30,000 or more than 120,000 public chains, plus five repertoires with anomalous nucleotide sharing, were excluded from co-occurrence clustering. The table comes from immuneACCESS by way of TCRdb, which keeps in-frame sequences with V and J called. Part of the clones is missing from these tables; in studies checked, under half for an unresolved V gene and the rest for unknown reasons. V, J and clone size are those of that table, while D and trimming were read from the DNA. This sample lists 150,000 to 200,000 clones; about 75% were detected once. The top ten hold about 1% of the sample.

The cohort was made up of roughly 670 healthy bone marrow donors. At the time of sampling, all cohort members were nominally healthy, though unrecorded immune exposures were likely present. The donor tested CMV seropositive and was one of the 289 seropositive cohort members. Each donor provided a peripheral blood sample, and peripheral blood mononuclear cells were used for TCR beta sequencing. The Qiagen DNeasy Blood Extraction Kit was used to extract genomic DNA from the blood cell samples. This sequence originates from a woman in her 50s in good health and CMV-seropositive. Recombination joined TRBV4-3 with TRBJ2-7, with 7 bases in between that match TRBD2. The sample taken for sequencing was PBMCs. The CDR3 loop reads CASSQDQRGEGHEQYF. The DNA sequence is TGCGCCAGCAGCCAAGATCAGCGAGGGGAGGGACACGAGCAGTACTTC.